This T cell receptor beta chain comes out of a study of Ad26.COV2.S vaccination and SARS-CoV-2 variants. V lost 5 bases to trimming and J lost 2 bases; unmatched junction nucleotides: 7. The CDR3 is 15 amino acids. CDR1 and CDR2 (germline): PRHDT, FYEKMQ (reference sequence). Produced via immunoSEQ multiplex PCR; TCRdb's table is partial and in-frame only. The top ten clones hold about 1.7% of a sample with a few hundred thousand clones, roughly 90% of them seen once. Noted treatment: around 19 received Ad26.COV2.S at low or high dose, single or two shots; 5 received placebo; per-sample allocation not given. The samples date from day 63 after the first vaccine or placebo injection.

The sequence was collected from a person between 18 and 65 years old who received the Ad26.COV2.S COVID-19 vaccine or a placebo. This specimen was peripheral blood, taken in a trial of Ad26.COV2.S vaccine versus placebo. The V and J genes are TRBV13 and TRBJ2-5; 8 bases line up with TRBD2. CDR3 amino acids: CASSPGGALQETQYF. DNA of the CDR3: TGTGCCAGCAGCCCGGGGGGGGCATTACAAGAGACCCAGTACTTC.